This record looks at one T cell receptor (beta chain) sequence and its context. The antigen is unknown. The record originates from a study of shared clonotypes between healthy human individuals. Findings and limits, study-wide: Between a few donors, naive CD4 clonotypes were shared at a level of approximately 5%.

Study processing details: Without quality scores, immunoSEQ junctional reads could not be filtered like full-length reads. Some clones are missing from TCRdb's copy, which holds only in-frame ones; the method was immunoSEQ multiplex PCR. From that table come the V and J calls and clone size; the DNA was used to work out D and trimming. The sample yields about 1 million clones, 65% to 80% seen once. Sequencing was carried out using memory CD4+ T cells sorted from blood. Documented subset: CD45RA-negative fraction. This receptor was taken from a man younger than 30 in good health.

The CDR3 DNA is TGTGCCAGCAGCCCTGGGACTCCCTCCTACGAGCAGTACTTC. Residues: CASSPGTPSYEQYF. The chain employs TRBV11-2 and TRBJ2-7; D may be TRBD2 (6 bases). This CDR3 region has 14 residues. The V gene lost 5 bases and the J gene lost 0 bases, with 11 bases spanning the gap. The germline V gene has CDR1 SGHAT and CDR2 FQNNGV.